Given below is one T cell receptor beta chain in context. Its antigen is undetermined. TCRdb's copy holds only in-frame clones and misses some; the assay was immunoSEQ multiplex PCR. The data show 100,000 to 130,000 clones, more than 80% seen once. This entry comes from a study of T cell responses to AZD1222 COVID-19 vaccine. Points from the study as a whole: In the spike-specific TCR repertoire, nearly half reportedly target unmutated variant regions.

The V gene lost 1 base and the J gene lost 6 bases, with 10 bases spanning the gap. Germline V CDR1 and CDR2: KGHSH, LQKENI. The CDR3 length is 14 residues. The material sequenced was peripheral blood, taken on day 0 of AZD1222 vaccination. The chain uses TRBV18 and TRBJ2-1; D ambiguous. This TCR came from an adult in good health. CDR3 sequence reads: CASSPLDRGNEQFF. The CDR3 nucleotides are TGTGCCAGCTCACCACTGGACCGCGGCAATGAGCAGTTCTTC.